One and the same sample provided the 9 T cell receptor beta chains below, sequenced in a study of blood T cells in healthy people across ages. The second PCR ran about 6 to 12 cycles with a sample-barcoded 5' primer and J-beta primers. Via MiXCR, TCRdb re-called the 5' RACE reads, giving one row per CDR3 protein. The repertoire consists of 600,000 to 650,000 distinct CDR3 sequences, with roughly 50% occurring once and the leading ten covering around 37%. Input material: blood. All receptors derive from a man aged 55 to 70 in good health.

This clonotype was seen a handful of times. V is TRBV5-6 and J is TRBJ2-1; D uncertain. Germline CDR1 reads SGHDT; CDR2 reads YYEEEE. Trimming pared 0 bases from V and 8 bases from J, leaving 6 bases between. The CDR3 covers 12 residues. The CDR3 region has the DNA TGTGCCAGCAGCTTGGTGGGGTATGAGCAGTTCTTC. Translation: CASSLVGYEQFF.

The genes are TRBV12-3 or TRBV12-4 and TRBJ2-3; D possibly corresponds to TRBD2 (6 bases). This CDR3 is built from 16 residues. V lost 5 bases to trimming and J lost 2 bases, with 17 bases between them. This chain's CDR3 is CASSPTGTFLTDTQYF. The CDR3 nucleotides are TGTGCCAGCAGTCCTACCGGGACTTTCCTCACAGATACGCAGTATTTT.

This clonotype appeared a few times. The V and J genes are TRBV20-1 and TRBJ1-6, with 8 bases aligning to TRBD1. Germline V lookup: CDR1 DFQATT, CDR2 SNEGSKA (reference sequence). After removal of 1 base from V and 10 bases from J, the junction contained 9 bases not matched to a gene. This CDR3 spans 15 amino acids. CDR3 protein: CSARAPGQGFSPLHF. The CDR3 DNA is TGCAGTGCTAGAGCCCCCGGACAGGGTTTCTCACCCCTCCACTTT.

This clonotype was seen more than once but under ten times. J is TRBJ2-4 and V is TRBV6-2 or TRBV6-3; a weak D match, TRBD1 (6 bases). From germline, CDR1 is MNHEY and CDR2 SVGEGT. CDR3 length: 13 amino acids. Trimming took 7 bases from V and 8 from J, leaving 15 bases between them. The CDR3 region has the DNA TGTGCCAGCACCTACCCGGGACAATACATTCAGTACTTC. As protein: CASTYPGQYIQYF.

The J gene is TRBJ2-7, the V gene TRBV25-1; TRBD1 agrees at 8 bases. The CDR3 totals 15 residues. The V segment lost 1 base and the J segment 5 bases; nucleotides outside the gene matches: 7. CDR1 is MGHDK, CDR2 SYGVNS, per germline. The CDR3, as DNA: TGTGCCAGCAGTGAATCGGGGACAGGAGGAAACGAGCAGTACTTC. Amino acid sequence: CASSESGTGGNEQYF.

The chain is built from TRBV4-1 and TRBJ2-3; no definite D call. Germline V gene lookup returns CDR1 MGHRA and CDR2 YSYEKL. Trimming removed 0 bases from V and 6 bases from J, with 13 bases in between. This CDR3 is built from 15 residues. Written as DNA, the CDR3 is TGCGCCAGCAGCCAAGAAACGACCTACCTCGATACGCAGTATTTT. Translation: CASSQETTYLDTQYF.

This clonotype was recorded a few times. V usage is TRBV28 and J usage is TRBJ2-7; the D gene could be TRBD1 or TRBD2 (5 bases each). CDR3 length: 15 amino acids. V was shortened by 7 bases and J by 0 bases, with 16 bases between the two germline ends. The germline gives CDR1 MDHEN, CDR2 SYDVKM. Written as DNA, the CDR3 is TGTGCCAGCACCACGGGGACGGAAGGCTCCTACGAGCAGTACTTC. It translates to CASTTGTEGSYEQYF.

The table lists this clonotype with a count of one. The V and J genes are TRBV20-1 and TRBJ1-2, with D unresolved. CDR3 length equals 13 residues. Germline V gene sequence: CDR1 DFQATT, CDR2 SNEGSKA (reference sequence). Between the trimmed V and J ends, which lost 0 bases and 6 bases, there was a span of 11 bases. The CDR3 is CSARDRSAHGYTF. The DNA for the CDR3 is TGCAGTGCTAGAGATCGGTCAGCCCATGGCTACACCTTC.

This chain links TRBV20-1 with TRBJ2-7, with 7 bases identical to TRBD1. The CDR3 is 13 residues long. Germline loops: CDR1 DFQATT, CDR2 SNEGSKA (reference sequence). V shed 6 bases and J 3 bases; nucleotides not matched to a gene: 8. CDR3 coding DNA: TGCAGTGCCTTTTCGGACAGGAACTACGAGCAGTACTTC. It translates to CSAFSDRNYEQYF.